The next 32 T cell receptor beta chains were all read from a single sample in a study of T cell responses to AZD1222 COVID-19 vaccine (dated by TCRdb to about 2021). Libraries were made using the immunoSEQ multiplex PCR assay. Drawn from immuneACCESS, this table holds only the in-frame rearrangements with V and J called that TCRdb kept. Clones are partly lost; checked studies trace under half to an unresolved V gene and leave the rest unexplained. Within this sample are 58,000 or so clones, with 75% to 90% of them counted one time only. Around 7% of the sample rests with the top ten. Explained via the paper, the time point label denotes: about 28 days (+/-7) after the second vaccine dose. This specimen was peripheral blood, taken 28 days after the second AZD1222 dose. The receptors here all came from an adult who received the AZD1222 COVID-19 vaccine.

The chain employs TRBV5-4 and TRBJ2-1; possible D gene TRBD1, 5 bases. The germline V gene encodes CDR1 SGHNT and CDR2 YYREEE (reference sequence). Trimming took 7 bases from V and 6 from J, leaving 14 bases between them. The CDR3 consists of 13 residues. DNA of the CDR3: TGTGCCAGCGGTGGGGCAGGCGGCAATGAGCAGTTCTTC. Translated: CASGGAGGNEQFF.

The chain links TRBV6-5 to TRBJ1-1; D not resolved. Germline CDR1 and CDR2: MNHEY and SVGAGI. This CDR3 is 10 amino acids long. V lost 10 bases and J lost 8, with 11 bases in between. The CDR3 DNA follows: TGTGCCATTACACGGGTAGAAGCTTTCTTT. Translated: CAITRVEAFF.

V and J are TRBV7-2 and TRBJ2-2; TRBD2 aligns across 8 bases. The CDR3 extends over 18 amino acids. J lost 1 base, V lost 1 base, and 8 bases had no gene match. Looked up from germline, CDR1 is SGHTA and CDR2 is FQGNSA. CDR3 nucleotides: TGTGCCAGCAGCTTAGTAGGTGGCGGGAGGTTGAACACCGGGGAGCTGTTTTTT. Residues: CASSLVGGGRLNTGELFF.

V gene TRBV27 combines with J gene TRBJ1-5; D unclear. The CDR3 totals 14 residues. Germline V CDR1 and CDR2: MNHEY, SMNVEV (reference sequence). V was trimmed by 6 bases and J by 0 bases, leaving 9 bases between them. Here the CDR3 DNA reads TGTGCCAGCAGCCTCGCCTATAGCAATCAGCCCCAGCATTTT. Translation: CASSLAYSNQPQHF.

The chain links TRBV10-1 to TRBJ1-6; TRBD1 aligns across 7 bases. CDR3 length: 14 amino acids. Per germline, CDR1 WNHNN and CDR2 SYGVQD (reference sequence). Germline trimming cut 6 bases from V and 10 bases from J; bases unmatched to any gene: 9. DNA of the CDR3: TGCGCCAGCAGCGAAGGGGGCTGTCGGTCACCCCTCCACTTT. It is translated as CASSEGGCRSPLHF.

The chain has TRBV7-9 and TRBJ1-3; 9 bases align to TRBD1. J lost 4 bases, V lost 5 bases, and 9 bases had no gene match. CDR3 length: 16 residues. Germline V gene data show CDR1 as SEHNR and CDR2 as FQNEAQ (reference sequence). DNA for the CDR3: TGTGCCAGCAGCCCCGGGACAGGGAGGTCCGGAAACACCATATATTTT. It yields the protein CASSPGTGRSGNTIYF.

This clone has a handful of counts. The J gene is TRBJ2-1, the V gene TRBV9; TRBD2 matches at 10 bases. In germline, CDR1 is SGDLS, CDR2 YYNGEE. The length of the CDR3 is 15 residues. After removal of 0 bases from V and 8 bases from J, the junction contained 5 bases not matched to a gene. The CDR3 sequence: CASSVGLAGEYEQFF. The CDR3 DNA is TGTGCCAGCAGCGTAGGGCTAGCGGGAGAGTATGAGCAGTTCTTC.

The V gene is TRBV28, the J gene TRBJ1-1; D not certain. V was clipped by 3 bases and J by 0 bases, with 5 bases between them. The CDR3 extends over 13 amino acids. Germline V gives CDR1 MDHEN, CDR2 SYDVKM. The CDR3 DNA sequence: TGTGCCAGCAGTTTGGACCTGAACACTGAAGCTTTCTTT. It specifies CASSLDLNTEAFF.

The chain uses TRBV6-5 and TRBJ2-1; 11 nucleotides align to TRBD2. CDR1 and CDR2 from the germline V gene are MNHEY and SVGAGI. V lost 0 bases to trimming and J lost 7 bases; unmatched junction nucleotides: 2. This CDR3 spans 15 amino acids. The CDR3 DNA sequence: TGTGCCAGCAGTTACTCGACTAGCGGGAAGAATGAGCAGTTCTTC. Its protein is CASSYSTSGKNEQFF.

The chain carries TRBV7-2 and TRBJ1-1, with 9 bases identical to TRBD1. Germline-derived CDR1 and CDR2 are SGHTA and FQGNSA. Trimming at V came to 1 base and at J to 4 bases, leaving 1 base not matched to a gene. The CDR3 spans 14 residues. CDR3 DNA sequence: TGTGCCAGCAGCTTAGTGGGACAGGGCACTGAAGCTTTCTTT. Translation: CASSLVGQGTEAFF.

This chain connects TRBV7-9 to TRBJ1-1; D gene uncertain. Germline V gene data show CDR1 as SEHNR and CDR2 as FQNEAQ (reference sequence). This CDR3 has 13 amino acids. V lost 3 bases to trimming and J lost 1 base, with 6 bases between them. In DNA, the CDR3 is TGTGCCAGCAGCTTGTCTGCGAACACTGAAGCTTTCTTT. This gives the protein CASSLSANTEAFF.

The J gene is TRBJ1-6, the V gene TRBV2, with 8 bases that match TRBD1. CDR3 size: 15 residues. V shed 5 bases, J shed 8 bases, and the junction held 8 bases outside the gene matches. CDR1 SNHLY and CDR2 FYNNEI come from the germline V gene. The CDR3 nucleotides are TGTGCCAGCAGTACCGGACAGGGCGGGGATTCACCCCTCCACTTT. Protein sequence: CASSTGQGGDSPLHF.

The V and J genes are TRBV3-1 (or the pseudogene TRBV3-2) and TRBJ2-1; a possible D gene is TRBD2 (6 bases). Trimming took 4 bases from V and 12 from J, leaving 13 bases between them. The CDR3 runs 12 residues. Per the germline V gene, CDR1 is LGHDT and CDR2 is YNNKEL (reference sequence). CDR3 amino acids: CASSPGGKRQFF. DNA of the CDR3: TGTGCCAGCAGCCCTGGGGGGAAAAGGCAGTTCTTC.

The J gene is TRBJ1-1, the V gene TRBV6-1; D is unclear. CDR1 is MNHNS and CDR2 is SASEGT in the germline V gene. The CDR3 loop spans 14 amino acids. The V end was cut by 1 base, the J end by 7 bases, with 13 bases between. The CDR3 here is CASSEVGDGLEAFF. Written as DNA, the CDR3 is TGTGCCAGCAGTGAAGTCGGCGACGGCCTTGAAGCTTTCTTT.

The chain employs TRBV28 and TRBJ1-5; TRBD1 is a possible D gene (5 bases). The V gene's germline CDR1 is MDHEN and CDR2 SYDVKM. Trimming left V 8 bases short and J 1 base short, with 9 bases between. The CDR3 runs to 13 residues. The CDR3 DNA is TGTGCCAGCGCGGGGCGGAGCAATCAGCCCCAGCATTTT. It yields the protein CASAGRSNQPQHF.

The V call is TRBV28, the J call TRBJ2-7, with TRBD2 matching 7 bases. V trimming: 7 bases; J trimming: 2 bases; junction bases outside the gene matches: 8. The CDR3 contains 14 residues. CDR1 is MDHEN, CDR2 SYDVKM, per germline. Written as DNA, the CDR3 is TGTGCCAGCACAGGGCAAGCGGGGACCTACGAGCAGTACTTC. Residues: CASTGQAGTYEQYF.

The chain employs TRBV5-1 and TRBJ1-6; no definite D call. The CDR3 runs 16 residues. V shed 4 bases and J shed 8 bases, with 19 bases lying between them. From germline, CDR1 is SGHRS and CDR2 YFSETQ. CDR3 residues: CASSQEGVMGDSPLHF. In DNA, the CDR3 is TGCGCCAGCAGCCAGGAGGGAGTAATGGGTGATTCACCCCTCCACTTT.

The V and J genes are TRBV28 and TRBJ1-2; tentative D call: TRBD1 (5 bases). CDR1 MDHEN and CDR2 SYDVKM come from the germline V gene. This CDR3 is 16 amino acids long. V was trimmed by 5 bases and J by 3 bases, leaving 19 bases between them. The CDR3 sequence is CASSDNGEGRHYGYTF. In nucleotides, the CDR3 is TGTGCCAGCAGTGATAATGGCGAGGGACGACACTATGGCTACACCTTC.

The rearrangement joins TRBV19 to TRBJ1-3; D is possibly TRBD1 (5 bases). The CDR3 covers 15 residues. Germline CDR1 LNHDA, CDR2 SQIVND (reference sequence). V dropped 4 bases and J dropped 0 bases, with 10 bases sitting between them. The CDR3 coding sequence is TGTGCCAGTAGTACCGGGACTTACTCTGGAAACACCATATATTTT. This sequence encodes CASSTGTYSGNTIYF.

The chain couples TRBV27 to TRBJ2-3, with 9 bases identical to TRBD1. The CDR3 extends over 15 amino acids. V gave up 6 bases and J gave up 5 bases; unmatched junction bases: 9. Germline values: CDR1 MNHEY, CDR2 SMNVEV (reference sequence). Here the CDR3 DNA reads TGTGCCAGCAGCCCGAGACAGGGGGTCCTAGATACGCAGTATTTT. This sequence encodes CASSPRQGVLDTQYF.

About this clone itself: At one end, the junction sequence differs from germline, possibly due to a read error. The chain employs TRBV28 and TRBJ2-5; D not resolved. Germline lookup yields CDR1 MDHEN and CDR2 SYDVKM. The CDR3 runs 12 residues. This chain's CDR3 is CASSPRQETLYF. CDR3 bases: TGTGCCAGCAGTCCCAGACAAGAGACCCTGTACTTC.

V is TRBV19 and J is TRBJ1-5; TRBD1 aligns across 8 bases. The V gene's germline CDR1 is LNHDA and CDR2 SQIVND (reference sequence). CDR3 length: 16 residues. Unmatched junction bases numbered 9, after V lost 3 bases and J lost 5 bases. The CDR3 spells CASSIGDRHRYQPQHF. The CDR3 DNA reads as TGTGCCAGTAGTATCGGGGACAGGCATCGGTATCAGCCCCAGCATTTT.

This clone was found a few times. J is TRBJ2-1 and V is TRBV9; 7 nucleotides match TRBD1. The J segment lost 2 bases and the V segment lost 0 bases, leaving 5 bases of the junction unmatched. Per the germline V gene, CDR1 is SGDLS and CDR2 is YYNGEE. This CDR3 is built from 16 residues. The CDR3 is CASSVEGDSPYNEQFF. The CDR3 DNA sequence: TGTGCCAGCAGCGTAGAAGGGGACAGCCCCTACAATGAGCAGTTCTTC.

The rearrangement uses TRBV2 and TRBJ1-1; TRBD1 matches at 9 bases. Trimming removed 6 bases from V and 4 bases from J; junction bases left unmatched: 9. Germline lookup yields CDR1 SNHLY and CDR2 FYNNEI. The CDR3 runs 15 residues. The DNA of the CDR3 is TGTGCCAGCAGGCCGGGACAGGGTGGTAGCACTGAAGCTTTCTTT. It yields the protein CASRPGQGGSTEAFF.

The CDR3 sequence is CASSLGWTGAADYEQYF. The DNA for the CDR3 is TGCGCCAGCAGCTTGGGATGGACGGGAGCAGCCGACTACGAGCAGTACTTC. This chain joins TRBV5-1 and TRBJ2-7, with D possibly matching TRBD2 (6 bases). This CDR3 contains 17 residues. With 0 bases removed from V and 3 bases from J, the gap between germline ends came to 19 bases. Germline CDR1 is SGHRS and CDR2 is YFSETQ.

The gene calls are TRBV9 and TRBJ1-2; no clear D. The CDR3 has 14 residues. Trimming removed 4 bases from V and 4 bases from J, with 14 bases in between. Germline V gene data show CDR1 as SGDLS and CDR2 as YYNGEE. In DNA, the CDR3 is TGTGCCAGCAGCCCCGGACCCCTTGTCTATGGCTACACCTTC. This sequence encodes CASSPGPLVYGYTF.

V gene TRBV9 combines with J gene TRBJ1-3; 10 nucleotides line up with TRBD1. The CDR3 runs to 18 residues. CDR1 and CDR2 from the germline V gene are SGDLS and YYNGEE. V shed 7 bases, J shed 0 bases, and the junction held 13 bases outside the gene matches. The chain's CDR3 is CASAVGWTGGISGNTIYF. The CDR3 nucleotides are TGTGCCAGCGCAGTGGGTTGGACAGGGGGGATCTCTGGAAACACCATATATTTT. Full variable domain (rest looked up from reference TRBV9 and TRBJ1-3): DSGVTQTPKHLITATGQRVTLRCSPRSGDLSVYWYQQSLDQGLQFLIQYYNGEERAKGNILERFSAQQFPDLHSELNLSSLELGDSALYFCASAVGWTGGISGNTIYFGEGSWLTVV.

This chain uses TRBV5-1 with TRBJ1-1, with 10 bases fitting TRBD1. Trimming cost V 4 bases and J 6 bases; bases outside gene matches: 3. Germline V lookup: CDR1 SGHRS, CDR2 YFSETQ. There are 13 residues in the CDR3. As DNA, the CDR3 is TGCGCCAGCAGCAGAGGACAGGGGGCTGAAGCTTTCTTT. Protein product: CASSRGQGAEAFF.

The rearrangement uses TRBV5-1 and TRBJ2-7; possibly TRBD1 or TRBD2 for D (5 bases each). There are 15 residues in the CDR3. Trimming stripped 4 bases from V and 1 base from J, with 15 bases between. Per germline, CDR1 SGHRS and CDR2 YFSETQ. The CDR3 loop is CASSQDGTLSYEQYF. As DNA, the CDR3 is TGCGCCAGCAGCCAGGACGGGACGCTTTCCTACGAGCAGTACTTC.

The chain has TRBV7-9 and TRBJ2-5; D gene ambiguous. The CDR3 runs to 12 residues. Germline V gene data show CDR1 as SEHNR and CDR2 as FQNEAQ (reference sequence). V shed 5 bases and J shed 5 bases, with 9 bases lying between them. The CDR3: CASSPVGETQYF. The CDR3 nucleotides read TGTGCCAGCAGCCCAGTCGGGGAGACCCAGTACTTC.

The chain couples TRBV9 to TRBJ1-4; TRBD1 aligns across 7 bases. CDR1 is SGDLS and CDR2 is YYNGEE in the germline V gene. The CDR3 has 15 residues. Trimming at V came to 0 bases and at J to 4 bases, leaving 3 bases not matched to a gene. This CDR3 reads CASSVEGQHNEKLFF. The CDR3 DNA is TGTGCCAGCAGCGTAGAGGGACAGCATAATGAAAAACTGTTTTTT.

The chain links TRBV25-1 to TRBJ1-2; unclear D gene. Trimming cost V 9 bases and J 5 bases, with 19 bases left between them. The CDR3 is made up of 14 amino acids. The V gene's germline CDR1 is MGHDK and CDR2 SYGVNS. The CDR3 is CASLPVGGGYGYTF. CDR3 in DNA: TGTGCCAGTCTACCGGTTGGCGGTGGATATGGCTACACCTTC.